Listed below are T cell receptor beta chains from one sample, sequenced in a study of regulatory T cells in long-lasting Graves disease. One entry per CDR3 protein, called by TCRdb with MiXCR from the multiplex PCR reads. The sample carries hundreds of thousands of distinct CDR3 sequences, approximately 15% recorded once. These data are also associated with another study on T cells in Graves' hyperthyroidism and ophthalmopathy.

Specimen: peripheral blood mononuclear cells (PBMCs), collected at new diagnosis, from a patient treated with antithyroid drugs. These receptors originate from a man under 40 with Graves disease. Each CDR3 is given with its conserved first and last residue. The D gene is left open where the match is weak. A row's size may be missing; if present it is once, few, many or a size class.

j_gene	d_gene	v_gene	abundance	CDR3nt	CDR3aa
TRBJ1-4	.	TRBV11-2	few	TGTGCCTCCAGGGAGGGGCGAAAACTGTTTTTT	CASREGRKLFF
TRBJ2-1	.	TRBV12-3/TRBV12-4	many	TGTGCCAGCAGTGAAAGCAGCGGTAGCTCCTACAATGAGCAGTTCTTC	CASSESSGSSYNEQFF
TRBJ2-5	.	TRBV7-6	.	TGTGCCAGCAGCCCCGGGGGAGTGGGGGAGACCCAGTACTTC	CASSPGGVGETQYF
TRBJ2-5	.	TRBV11-2	many	TGTGCCAGCAGAAAAGTACGGGGACCCAAGACCCAGTACTTC	CASRKVRGPKTQYF
TRBJ1-2	.	TRBV18	.	TGTGCCAGCTCACTGTCTTCAGGGACCGGCTACACCTTC	CASSLSSGTGYTF
TRBJ2-1	.	TRBV3-1	few	TGTGCCAGCAGCCAAGCTTTCTTACCCCCCAGCGGTGAGCAGTTCTTC	CASSQAFLPPSGEQFF
TRBJ2-1	TRBD2	TRBV30	.	TGTGCCTATCCGAACGGGGCGGGAGGGGAGTTCTTC	CAYPNGAGGEFF
TRBJ2-7	TRBD1	TRBV4-1	few	TGCGCCAGCAGCCAAGGGAATACAGGGGCCTACGAGCAGTACTTC	CASSQGNTGAYEQYF
TRBJ2-1	.	TRBV5-1	few	TGCGCCAGCAGCTTGGCCCCCACCGGGTCGACCTACAATGAGCAGTTCTTC	CASSLAPTGSTYNEQFF
TRBJ2-7	TRBD1	TRBV3-1	many	TGTGCCAGCAGCCAAGACCCCCTGAGGGACAGGGGTGGCGAGCAGTACTTC	CASSQDPLRDRGGEQYF
TRBJ2-5	TRBD2	TRBV18	many	TGTGCCAGCTCACCGTCCGGACTAGCGGGCTTCCAAGAGACCCAGTACTTC	CASSPSGLAGFQETQYF
TRBJ1-3	.	TRBV28	.	TGTGCCAGCAGTTTATGGGGTAGTGGAAACACCATATATTTT	CASSLWGSGNTIYF
TRBJ2-2	TRBD1	TRBV19	few	TGTGCGACAGGGGAGGACACCGGGGAGCTGTTTTTT	CATGEDTGELFF
TRBJ2-1	TRBD1	TRBV7-9	many	TGTGCCAGCAGCTTAGGGCAGCCGGGACAGGTCCACAATGAGCAGTTCTTC	CASSLGQPGQVHNEQFF
TRBJ2-7	TRBD2	TRBV9	few	TGTGCCAGCAGCCTGGGACTAGCGGGAGGAACCAGCTACGAGCAGTACTTC	CASSLGLAGGTSYEQYF
TRBJ2-7	.	TRBV12-3/TRBV12-4	many	TGTGCCAGCAGTTTACTGGTAGCCTCCTACGAGCAGTACTTC	CASSLLVASYEQYF
TRBJ1-5	TRBD1	TRBV19	once	TGTGCCAGTAAAGATTGGGTCCGGGACAGGCAAAATCAGCCCCAGCATTTT	CASKDWVRDRQNQPQHF
TRBJ1-1	.	TRBV15	many	TGTGCCACCAGCGGAGACTTGAACACTGAAGCTTTCTTT	CATSGDLNTEAFF
TRBJ2-2	TRBD2	TRBV24-1	many	TGTGCCACCAGTGATTTGTCTAGCGGGTGGACCGGGGAGCTGTTTTTT	CATSDLSSGWTGELFF
TRBJ2-7	.	TRBV19	few	TGTGCCAGTAGTATAGAACGGGAGACTGACGAGCAGTACTTC	CASSIERETDEQYF
TRBJ2-3	TRBD1	TRBV2	many	TGTGCCAGCATTGAAGCGGCCGGAAGGGACAGGGGAACCCTGCAGTATTTT	CASIEAAGRDRGTLQYF
TRBJ2-7	.	TRBV10-3	.	TGTGCAGCGGGACACGACAATGAGCAGTACTTC	CAAGHDNEQYF
TRBJ1-5	.	TRBV6-1	many	TGTGCCAGCAGTGAAGCCCTCGGCCCCCAGCATTTT	CASSEALGPQHF
TRBJ2-3	.	TRBV2	many	TGTGCCAGCAGGCGGGCCTATGATCTTGATACGCAGTATTTT	CASRRAYDLDTQYF
TRBJ2-7	.	TRBV3-1	many	TGCGCCAGCAGCCAAGATGGACGCTACGAGCAGTACTTC	CASSQDGRYEQYF
TRBJ2-1	TRBD2	TRBV29-1	many	TGCAGCGTCGGTTTAGCGGGGAGCTCCTACAATGAGCAGTTCTTC	CSVGLAGSSYNEQFF
TRBJ2-1	.	TRBV24-1	many	TGTGCCACCAGTGATTTGGACTCCGGGGGAATAGACAATGAGCAGTTCTTC	CATSDLDSGGIDNEQFF
TRBJ2-5	.	TRBV5-1	.	TGCGCCAGCAGCCTTACCACCGGGACTCGGAAAGAGACCCAGTACTTC	CASSLTTGTRKETQYF
TRBJ1-1	.	TRBV3-1	many	TGTGCCAGCAGCCAAGGCGGGCTGTTGAACACTGAAGCTTTCTTT	CASSQGGLLNTEAFF
TRBJ2-4	.	TRBV12-3/TRBV12-4	many	TGTGCCAGCAGTTCTTATGACGGCCCGGGAAACATTCAGTACTTC	CASSSYDGPGNIQYF
TRBJ1-2	TRBD1	TRBV10-3	many	TGTGCCATCACTCGGGACAGGCGTCCTTACTATGGCTACACCTTC	CAITRDRRPYYGYTF
TRBJ2-7	.	TRBV29-1	many	TGCAGCGTTGAGCTGGACGGACCCTACGAGCAGTACTTC	CSVELDGPYEQYF
TRBJ2-1	.	TRBV11-2	many	TGTGCCAGCAGCCCGAAGGGACCTCACAATGAGCAGTTCTTC	CASSPKGPHNEQFF
TRBJ2-7	.	TRBV3-1	many	TGTGCCAGCAGCCAAGTGGGAAGCTACTCCTACGAGCAGTACTTC	CASSQVGSYSYEQYF
TRBJ2-1	.	TRBV19	.	TGTGCCAGTAGTCCTACTAGGACTAACTACAATGAGCAGTTCTTC	CASSPTRTNYNEQFF
TRBJ2-7	TRBD2	TRBV7-3	many	TGTGCCAGCAGCTTAAACGGCGGGAGCCACGAGCAGTACTTC	CASSLNGGSHEQYF
TRBJ1-2	.	TRBV12-3/TRBV12-4	many	TGTGCCAGCAGCCGAGGGGGCTATGGCTACACCTTC	CASSRGGYGYTF
TRBJ1-1	.	TRBV20-1	many	TGCAGTGCTAGATCGACCGGAGCTTTCTTT	CSARSTGAFF
TRBJ2-1	TRBD2	TRBV7-2	many	TGTGCCAGCAGCTTGGCCGGGACTAGCGGGGTATACAATGAGCAGTTCTTC	CASSLAGTSGVYNEQFF
TRBJ2-3	.	TRBV7-2	many	TGTGCCAGCAGCTTCTCTGGTGGCAGCCGAGGGGATACGCAGTATTTT	CASSFSGGSRGDTQYF
TRBJ2-7	.	TRBV15	many	TGTGCCACCAGCAGAGTTTACGGGAGCGGAACCTACGAGCAGTACTTC	CATSRVYGSGTYEQYF
TRBJ2-6	TRBD2	TRBV30	.	TGTGCCTGGAGCGGGGGGTCTGGGGCCAACGTCCTGACTTTC	CAWSGGSGANVLTF
TRBJ2-1	TRBD2	TRBV6-1	many	TGTGCCAGCAGACGCGGGACTAGCGGGAGTCGAGAGCAGTTCTTC	CASRRGTSGSREQFF
TRBJ1-1	TRBD1	TRBV10-2	many	TGCGCCAGCAGTGCCAAGACAGGGGGGAACACTGAAGCTTTCTTT	CASSAKTGGNTEAFF
TRBJ2-5	.	TRBV6-2/TRBV6-3	few	TGTGCCAGCAGTGAAGGAGGGGGGACGGGAGAGACCCAGTACTTC	CASSEGGGTGETQYF
TRBJ2-1	.	TRBV15	few	TGTGCCACCAGCAGAGATGTTGAGCTAGGTCACAATGAGCAGTTCTTC	CATSRDVELGHNEQFF
TRBJ2-7	TRBD2	TRBV28	many	TGTGCCAGCAGTCCGGCGGGAGGGCCCTTGTACGAGCAGTACTTC	CASSPAGGPLYEQYF
TRBJ1-5	.	TRBV19	few	TGTGCCACCCAAGGGTATGGGGAGTATAGCAATCAGCCCCAGCATTTT	CATQGYGEYSNQPQHF